This TCR beta chain was observed in a study of shared clonotypes between healthy human individuals. TCRdb keeps only in-frame clones here, not all; method: immunoSEQ multiplex PCR. The sample yields around 2.5 million clones, 93% seen once. CDR1 SGDLS and CDR2 YYNGEE come from the germline V gene. Trimming left V 3 bases short and J 4 bases short, with 8 bases between. The CDR3 has 12 amino acids. This receptor was identified in a man between 18 and 29 years old in good health. Some clones in this sample may be carry-over from other donors' samples. The chain combines TRBV9 with TRBJ2-7, with unresolved D. The sample comprised naive CD4+ T cells from PBMCs. Subset: CD45RA+ positively selected. CDR3 in amino acids: CASSAPGYEQYF. The CDR3 DNA sequence: TGTGCCAGCAGCGCACCCGGGTACGAGCAGTACTTC. The whole variable domain, filled in from reference TRBV9 and TRBJ2-7, reads DSGVTQTPKHLITATGQRVTLRCSPRSGDLSVYWYQQSLDQGLQFLIQYYNGEERAKGNILERFSAQQFPDLHSELNLSSLELGDSALYFCASSAPGYEQYFGPGTRLTVT.